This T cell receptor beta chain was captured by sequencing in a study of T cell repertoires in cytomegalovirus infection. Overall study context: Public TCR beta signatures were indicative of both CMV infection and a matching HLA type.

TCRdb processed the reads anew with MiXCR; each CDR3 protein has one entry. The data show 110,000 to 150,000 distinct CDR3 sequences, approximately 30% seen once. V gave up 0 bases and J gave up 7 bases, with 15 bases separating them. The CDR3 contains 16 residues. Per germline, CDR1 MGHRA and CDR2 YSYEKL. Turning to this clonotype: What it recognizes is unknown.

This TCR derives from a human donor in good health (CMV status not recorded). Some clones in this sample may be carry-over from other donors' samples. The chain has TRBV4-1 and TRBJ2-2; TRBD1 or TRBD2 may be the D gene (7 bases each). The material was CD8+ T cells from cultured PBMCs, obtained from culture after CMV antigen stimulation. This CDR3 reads CASSQDRGGANGELFF. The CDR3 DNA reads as TGCGCCAGCAGCCAAGACAGGGGGGGGGCGAACGGGGAGCTGTTTTTT.